This TCR beta chain was observed in a study of technical replicates of blood from a few donors. The CDR3 covers 16 residues. Germline assignment: CDR1 SGHTA and CDR2 FQGTGA. V was shortened by 1 base and J by 3 bases, with 15 bases between the two germline ends. Profiled with immunoSEQ multiplex PCR; TCRdb holds only in-frame clones, not every one. The table has around 76,000 clones, around nine tenths seen once; the top ten hold around 0.24%. The gene calls are TRBV7-3 and TRBJ1-1; D uncertain. The sequencing input was T cells isolated from PBMCs. The origin of this receptor is a human donor in good health. In nucleotides, the CDR3 is TGTGCCAGCAGCTTAATATCTGGGCAGGTTCACACTGAAGCTTTCTTT. Protein sequence: CASSLISGQVHTEAFF.